This TCR beta chain was identified during a study of blood T cell repertoires in COVID-19. The repertoire was sequenced with immunoSEQ multiplex PCR; TCRdb's copy has only in-frame clones and lacks some. Altogether 150,000 to 200,000 clones are present, roughly nine tenths being singletons, with the ten largest covering around 2.3%. V shed 6 bases and J 3 bases; nucleotides not matched to a gene: 8. This CDR3 region has 13 residues. Germline V gene sequence: CDR1 GTSNPN, CDR2 SVGIG (reference sequence). The source of this sequence is a man between 65 and 85 years old with active or convalescent COVID-19. This sequence joins TRBV30 and TRBJ2-7, with 7 bases aligning to TRBD2. Sample: peripheral blood. In DNA, the CDR3 is TGTGCCTGTTACTCGGGGGGAAACTACGAGCAGTACTTC. This codes for CACYSGGNYEQYF.